A selection of T cell receptor beta chains follows, all from one sample in a study of OX40 agonist ivuxolimab in advanced cancers. This table comes from immunoSEQ multiplex PCR, and its TCRdb copy is limited to in-frame clones, with some not included. Here the sample spans tens of thousands of clones, approximately 89% being singletons. This specimen was CD4+ or CD8+ T cells sorted from blood, taken in a trial of the OX40 agonist ivuxolimab. These receptors were collected from an adult with an advanced solid tumor such as melanoma, head and neck, liver or kidney cancer. CDR3s include the opening cysteine and the closing phenylalanine or tryptophan. The D gene is left open where the match is weak. Clone sizes are given selectively: once, few, many, or a class where the clone is expanded.

size: once; D: NA; J: TRBJ1-4; V: TRBV29-1; CDR3: CSVDDQNEKLFF; DNA: TGCAGCGTTGACGACCAAAATGAAAAACTGTTTTTT
size: NA; D: TRBD1; J: TRBJ2-6; V: TRBV5-1; CDR3: CASSFSTGPSGANVLTF; DNA: TGCGCCAGCAGCTTTTCGACAGGGCCCTCTGGGGCCAACGTCCTGACTTTC
size: NA; D: NA; J: TRBJ1-6; V: TRBV11-2; CDR3: CASSPLLTYNSPLHF; DNA: TGTGCCAGCAGCCCACTCCTCACGTATAATTCACCCCTCCACTTT
size: NA; D: NA; J: TRBJ1-2; V: TRBV7-9; CDR3: CASSNRHNTNYGYTF; DNA: TGTGCCAGCAGCAACCGACACAATACTAACTATGGCTACACCTTC
size: NA; D: NA; J: TRBJ2-3; V: TRBV5-1; CDR3: CASSRGGGQTDTQYF; DNA: TGCGCCAGCAGCCGGGGTGGGGGGCAGACAGATACGCAGTATTTT
size: few; D: TRBD1; J: TRBJ2-1; V: TRBV6-1; CDR3: CASSEGGTAFYNEQFF; DNA: TGTGCCAGCAGTGAAGGGGGGACAGCATTCTACAATGAGCAGTTCTTC
size: NA; D: TRBD1; J: TRBJ1-2; V: TRBV11-2; CDR3: CASSLAGTGYGYTF; DNA: TGTGCCAGCAGCTTAGCCGGGACAGGCTATGGCTACACCTTC
size: NA; D: TRBD1; J: TRBJ2-7; V: TRBV4-2; CDR3: CASSQGGQGAHEQYF; DNA: TGTGCCAGCAGCCAAGGGGGACAGGGGGCCCACGAGCAGTACTTC
size: NA; D: TRBD1; J: TRBJ2-7; V: TRBV7-2; CDR3: CASSLGTGFYEQYF; DNA: TGTGCCAGCAGCTTAGGGACAGGGTTTTACGAGCAGTACTTC
size: NA; D: NA; J: TRBJ1-5; V: TRBV6-6; CDR3: CAAGGGNQPQHF; DNA: TGTGCCGCCGGGGGGGGAAATCAGCCCCAGCATTTT
size: NA; D: TRBD2; J: TRBJ2-2; V: TRBV18; CDR3: CASSPGLAGGFTGELFF; DNA: TGTGCCAGCTCACCGGGACTAGCGGGAGGTTTCACCGGGGAGCTGTTTTTT
size: NA; D: TRBD2; J: TRBJ2-3; V: TRBV19; CDR3: CASSIMGGEDTQYF; DNA: TGTGCCAGTAGTATCATGGGAGGGGAAGATACGCAGTATTTT
size: NA; D: TRBD1; J: TRBJ1-4; V: TRBV5-1; CDR3: CASSLLGQGEEKLFF; DNA: TGCGCCAGCAGCTTGTTGGGACAGGGTGAGGAAAAACTGTTTTTT
size: NA; D: NA; J: TRBJ2-7; V: TRBV6-1; CDR3: CASSEGWREYEQYF; DNA: TGTGCCAGCAGTGAAGGATGGAGGGAATACGAGCAGTACTTC
size: NA; D: NA; J: TRBJ2-7; V: TRBV6-1; CDR3: CASSEGFTTYEQYF; DNA: TGTGCCAGCAGTGAAGGATTTACAACCTACGAGCAGTACTTC
size: once; D: NA; J: TRBJ1-1; V: TRBV7-2; CDR3: CASSLDRGTEAFF; DNA: TGTGCCAGCAGCTTAGACCGGGGTACTGAAGCTTTCTTT
size: NA; D: NA; J: TRBJ1-4; V: TRBV5-1; CDR3: CASSLALGTNEKLFF; DNA: TGCGCCAGCAGCTTGGCCTTGGGTACTAATGAAAAACTGTTTTTT
size: NA; D: NA; J: TRBJ1-1; V: TRBV5-1; CDR3: CASSFQKNTEAFF; DNA: TGCGCCAGCAGCTTTCAGAAGAACACTGAAGCTTTCTTT
size: once; D: TRBD1; J: TRBJ1-2; V: TRBV19; CDR3: CASSTRTGDGYTF; DNA: TGTGCCAGTAGTACCCGAACAGGGGATGGCTACACCTTC
size: NA; D: NA; J: TRBJ1-2; V: TRBV6-1; CDR3: CASTTRATYGYTF; DNA: TGTGCCAGCACAACACGAGCTACCTATGGCTACACCTTC
size: NA; D: NA; J: TRBJ1-3; V: TRBV6-6; CDR3: CASSYGDGNTIYF; DNA: TGTGCCAGCAGTTACGGGGACGGAAACACCATATATTTT
size: NA; D: NA; J: TRBJ1-1; V: TRBV5-1; CDR3: CASSLGEGGRAFF; DNA: TGCGCCAGCAGCTTGGGAGAAGGGGGAAGGGCTTTCTTT
size: NA; D: TRBD2; J: TRBJ2-4; V: TRBV19; CDR3: CASSRLAGGTSLAKNIQYF; DNA: TGTGCCAGTAGTAGACTAGCGGGGGGTACGTCTTTAGCCAAAAACATTCAGTACTTC
size: once; D: NA; J: TRBJ1-5; V: TRBV6-1; CDR3: CASSEPVAPQHF; DNA: TGTGCCAGCAGTGAGCCGGTGGCGCCCCAGCATTTT
size: NA; D: TRBD2; J: TRBJ2-3; V: TRBV27; CDR3: CASSFQQLAGLADTQYF; DNA: TGTGCCAGCAGTTTCCAACAACTAGCGGGGCTGGCAGATACGCAGTATTTT
size: NA; D: NA; J: TRBJ2-3; V: TRBV19; CDR3: CASSVRDSLQYF; DNA: TGTGCCAGTAGTGTCCGGGACTCTCTCCAGTATTTT
size: NA; D: TRBD2; J: TRBJ2-2; V: TRBV19; CDR3: CASSSRLAAANTGELFF; DNA: TGTGCCAGTTCAAGTAGGCTAGCGGCTGCGAACACCGGGGAGCTGTTTTTT
size: NA; D: NA; J: TRBJ2-5; V: TRBV10-3; CDR3: CAISGGLSLFQETQYF; DNA: TGTGCCATCAGTGGTGGACTATCCCTTTTTCAAGAGACCCAGTACTTC
size: NA; D: TRBD1; J: TRBJ2-5; V: TRBV29-1; CDR3: CSVEDLARGRGLQETQYF; DNA: TGCAGCGTTGAAGATCTTGCGCGCGGAAGGGGGCTACAAGAGACCCAGTACTTC
size: NA; D: NA; J: TRBJ1-2; V: TRBV6-6; CDR3: CASSRDDNYGYTF; DNA: TGTGCCAGCAGTCGCGATGATAACTATGGCTACACCTTC
size: NA; D: NA; J: TRBJ1-5; V: TRBV28; CDR3: CASSFLRRNQPQHF; DNA: TGTGCCAGCAGTTTTCTCCGGCGGAATCAGCCCCAGCATTTT
size: few; D: TRBD1; J: TRBJ1-6; V: TRBV19; CDR3: CASSILGQPNSPLHF; DNA: TGTGCCAGTAGTATCTTGGGACAGCCCAATTCACCCCTCCACTTT
size: NA; D: NA; J: TRBJ1-1; V: TRBV18; CDR3: CASSEGAGPNTEAFF; DNA: TGTGCCAGCTCCGAAGGGGCAGGGCCGAACACTGAAGCTTTCTTT
size: NA; D: NA; J: TRBJ2-7; V: TRBV19; CDR3: CASSIGTGWEQYF; DNA: TGTGCCAGTAGTATCGGCACAGGTTGGGAGCAGTACTTC
size: NA; D: NA; J: TRBJ2-1; V: TRBV7-3; CDR3: CASSKGRDDNEQFF; DNA: TGTGCCAGCAGCAAGGGACGTGACGACAATGAGCAGTTCTTC
size: NA; D: NA; J: TRBJ2-7; V: TRBV19; CDR3: CASSIRDEQYF; DNA: TGTGCCAGTAGTATAAGGGACGAGCAGTACTTC
size: NA; D: TRBD2; J: TRBJ2-1; V: TRBV7-9; CDR3: CASSLGGTSALYNEQFF; DNA: TGTGCCAGCAGCTTAGGAGGGACTAGCGCTTTATACAATGAGCAGTTCTTC
size: NA; D: NA; J: TRBJ2-5; V: TRBV19; CDR3: CASSSWVKETQYF; DNA: TGTGCCAGTAGTAGTTGGGTGAAAGAGACCCAGTACTTC
size: few; D: NA; J: TRBJ1-4; V: TRBV6-6; CDR3: CASSTQEGPNEKLFF; DNA: TGTGCCAGCAGCACGCAGGAGGGCCCTAATGAAAAACTGTTTTTT
size: NA; D: NA; J: TRBJ2-7; V: TRBV5-1; CDR3: CASSPGGAEEQYF; DNA: TGCGCCAGCAGCCCAGGGGGGGCTGAGGAGCAGTACTTC
size: NA; D: TRBD1; J: TRBJ1-2; V: TRBV13; CDR3: CASSLGLFRGQLNYGYTF; DNA: TGTGCCAGCAGCTTAGGGCTTTTTCGGGGACAGCTTAACTATGGCTACACCTTC
size: NA; D: NA; J: TRBJ1-2; V: TRBV28; CDR3: CASSLTTWGYTF; DNA: TGTGCCAGCAGTTTAACAACTTGGGGCTACACCTTC